This TCR beta chain was documented in a study of T cells in narcolepsy. Study details: Healthy controls were enrolled alongside patients with narcolepsy type 1 or type 2. Study observations and caveats: Healthy controls reportedly lacked the autoreactive clonotypes serially found in patients' blood. HCRT-specific and TRIB2-specific autoreactive clonotypes appeared among same-patient CSF and blood CD4+ clonotypes. Autoreactive clone sequences were missing from some blood memory CD4+ repertoires.

Profiling relied on immunoSEQ multiplex PCR, and the TCRdb table lists in-frame clones only, not all of them. This sample yields tens of thousands of clones, of which about four fifths are seen a single time; about 6% belongs to the top ten. To note about this clone: Its antigen is unidentified.

The V gene's germline CDR1 is MRHNA and CDR2 SNTAGT. The V end lost 2 bases, the J end lost 0 bases, and 8 bases lay between the germline ends. This CDR3 comprises 16 residues. V usage is TRBV6-4 and J usage is TRBJ2-6, with D possibly TRBD1 on 5 matching bases. The TCR sequence derives from a human donor in good health. Sequencing was done on a sample of memory (CD45RA-) CD4+ T cells from blood. The chain's CDR3 is CASSDGHHSGANVLTF. The CDR3 bases are TGTGCCAGCAGTGACGGACACCACTCTGGGGCCAACGTCCTGACTTTC.